The rows below give T cell receptor beta chains drawn from one sample of a study of T cell responses to AZD1222 COVID-19 vaccine. TCRdb's copy holds only in-frame clones and misses some; the assay was immunoSEQ multiplex PCR. The table shows under 140,000 clones, with around 90% occurring only once. Sequenced material: peripheral blood, taken on day 0 of AZD1222 vaccination. The receptors derive from an adult in good health. CDR3s include the opening cysteine and the closing phenylalanine or tryptophan. The D gene is left open where the match is weak. The listing skips clone size in some rows; elsewhere it reads once, few, many or a size class.

>TRBV2|TRBJ1-2|once|TRBD1
CASYRGGYGYTF
TGTGCCAGCTACAGGGGCGGCTATGGCTACACCTTC
>TRBV5-1|TRBJ2-7|NA|NA
CASSAHEEQYF
TGCGCCAGCAGCGCCCACGAGGAGCAGTACTTC
>TRBV27|TRBJ1-1|NA|NA
CASSWGRGMNTEAFF
TGTGCCAGCAGTTGGGGACGAGGGATGAACACTGAAGCTTTCTTT
>TRBV6-4|TRBJ2-2|NA|NA
CASSDSATGELFF
TGTGCCAGCAGTGACTCAGCCACCGGGGAGCTGTTTTTT
>TRBV9|TRBJ1-6|NA|TRBD1
CASSGQGVGGNSPLHF
TGTGCCAGCAGCGGGCAGGGGGTAGGCGGGAATTCACCCCTCCACTTT
>TRBV3-1/TRBV3-2|TRBJ2-7|NA|NA
CASSSTLDFSEQYF
TGTGCCAGCAGTTCGACACTGGACTTCTCCGAGCAGTACTTC
>TRBV5-1|TRBJ2-2|NA|NA
CASSLDGRGTGELFF
TGCGCCAGCAGCTTGGATGGCCGGGGCACCGGGGAGCTGTTTTTT
>TRBV24-1|TRBJ2-3|NA|NA
CATGTGGRGADTQYF
TGTGCCACCGGCACGGGGGGCAGGGGGGCAGATACGCAGTATTTT
>TRBV7-8|TRBJ2-5|NA|NA
CASGPRETQYF
TGTGCCAGCGGCCCTCGGGAGACCCAGTACTTC
>TRBV27|TRBJ2-7|NA|NA
CASSTCDTTGCHEQYF
TGTGCCAGCAGTACCTGTGATACTACAGGGTGTCACGAGCAGTACTTC
>TRBV28|TRBJ1-2|NA|NA
CASSSRQPYGYTF
TGTGCCAGCAGTTCTCGACAGCCGTATGGCTACACCTTC
>TRBV5-6|TRBJ2-7|NA|NA
CASLIWGVPDEQYF
TGTGCCAGCCTAATCTGGGGGGTACCCGACGAGCAGTACTTC
>TRBV3-1/TRBV3-2|TRBJ1-1|NA|NA
CASRSTENTEAFF
TGTGCCAGCAGATCGACAGAGAACACTGAAGCTTTCTTT
>TRBV6-1|TRBJ1-2|NA|TRBD1
CASSEWRTGYGYTF
TGTGCCAGCAGTGAATGGAGGACAGGCTATGGCTACACCTTC
>TRBV7-9|TRBJ1-4|NA|NA
CASSPEGTSEKLFF
TGTGCCAGCAGCCCCGAGGGCACGAGTGAAAAACTGTTTTTT
>TRBV3-1/TRBV3-2|TRBJ1-3|once|NA
CASSQEPRGNTIYF
TGTGCCAGCAGCCAAGAGCCCCGGGGAAACACCATATATTTT
>TRBV3-1/TRBV3-2|TRBJ1-2|NA|TRBD1
CASSGRDRGGYTF
TGTGCCAGCAGCGGTCGGGACAGAGGCGGCTACACCTTC
>TRBV11-2|TRBJ2-1|NA|NA
CASSLGIGSYNEQFF
TGTGCCAGCAGCTTAGGAATTGGGTCCTACAATGAGCAGTTCTTC
>TRBV27|TRBJ2-1|NA|TRBD1
CASSLSARTGGWNEQFF
TGTGCCAGCAGTTTATCCGCACGGACAGGGGGCTGGAATGAGCAGTTCTTC
>TRBV10-3|TRBJ1-4|NA|NA
CAISRGPSTNEKLFF
TGTGCCATCAGTCGAGGACCGTCAACTAATGAAAAACTGTTTTTT
>TRBV6-2/TRBV6-3|TRBJ1-5|NA|NA
CASSLNGGNQPQHF
TGTGCCAGCAGCTTAAACGGGGGCAATCAGCCCCAGCATTTT
>TRBV6-4|TRBJ2-2|NA|NA
CASSGEGSGELFF
TGTGCCAGCAGTGGCGAGGGATCCGGGGAGCTGTTTTTT
>TRBV19|TRBJ1-6|NA|NA
CASSTTFTSISYNSPLHF
TGTGCCAGTAGTACAACCTTCACATCAATCTCCTATAATTCACCCCTCCACTTT
>TRBV29-1|TRBJ1-2|NA|TRBD1
CSVAGQETDGFRGYTF
TGCAGCGTTGCCGGACAGGAAACCGACGGGTTTAGAGGCTACACCTTC
>TRBV5-6|TRBJ1-5|NA|TRBD1
CASSIGTASNQPQHF
TGTGCCAGCAGCATAGGGACAGCTAGCAATCAGCCCCAGCATTTT
>TRBV7-3|TRBJ2-4|NA|NA
CASSWGPGAGIENIQYF
TGTGCCAGCAGCTGGGGCCCAGGGGCTGGCATCGAAAACATTCAGTACTTC
>TRBV28|TRBJ1-2|once|TRBD1
CASSSTGRRGGYTF
TGTGCCAGCAGTTCGACAGGGCGCCGGGGTGGCTACACCTTC
>TRBV20-1|TRBJ2-5|few|NA
CSVGTQETQYF
TGCAGTGTTGGGACCCAAGAGACCCAGTACTTC
>TRBV13|TRBJ1-3|NA|NA
CASSLGRLAAGNTIYF
TGTGCCAGCAGCTTAGGGAGACTCGCCGCTGGAAACACCATATATTTT
>TRBV3-1/TRBV3-2|TRBJ2-7|NA|NA
CASSHPPAGDEQYF
TGTGCCAGCAGCCACCCCCCGGCCGGGGACGAGCAGTACTTC
>TRBV19|TRBJ2-5|NA|TRBD1
CASRDRGVETQYF
TGTGCCAGTAGGGACAGGGGGGTGGAGACCCAGTACTTC
>TRBV5-3|TRBJ1-5|NA|TRBD1
CARSLTTRGLYSNQPQHF
TGTGCCAGAAGCCTGACGACAAGGGGGCTATATAGCAATCAGCCCCAGCATTTT
>TRBV6-6|TRBJ1-4|few|NA
CASRVLDEKLFF
TGTGCCAGCAGGGTGTTGGATGAAAAACTGTTTTTT
>TRBV9|TRBJ2-7|NA|TRBD2
CASSAASGGSYEQYF
TGTGCCAGCAGCGCAGCTAGCGGGGGCTCCTACGAGCAGTACTTC
>TRBV11-3|TRBJ2-7|NA|TRBD1
CASSPRRDSYEQYF
TGTGCCAGCAGCCCCCGCCGGGACAGCTACGAGCAGTACTTC
>TRBV7-7|TRBJ2-1|NA|NA
CASSLAGGGNEQFF
TGTGCTAGCAGCTTAGCAGGAGGAGGGAATGAGCAGTTCTTC